This T cell receptor (beta chain) was recorded in a study of cytomegalovirus exposure and HLA in healthy donors. Overall study results and limits: Sequencing had likely introduced a cluster of highly shared sequence variants as an artifact. An assumption of roughly uniform sequencing depth across donors underlay the presence/absence analyses. In vitro testing confirmed a few CMV-associated chains as specific for CMV antigens. V segments that were indistinguishable, TRBV6-2 and TRBV6-3 among them, were omitted from analysis.

The CDR3 sequence is 14 residues long. Germline lookup yields CDR1 MNHEY and CDR2 SVGAGI. The ends lost 3 bases at V and 8 bases at J; junction bases unmatched: 4. Both 60 Vbeta primers and 13 Jbeta primers went into the PCR. Data came from immunoSEQ multiplex PCR; TCRdb stores just in-frame clones and leaves some out. Among some 120,000 clones listed, approximately 80% were seen once. Turning to this clone: Its target is not known.

The TCR was taken from a man aged 18 to 29 in good health and CMV-seropositive. The chain combines TRBV6-5 with TRBJ1-3; 10 bases fit TRBD1. Sequences were obtained from PBMCs. DNA for the CDR3: TGTGCCAGCAGTTATGGGACAGGGGCTTACACCATATATTTT. Protein sequence: CASSYGTGAYTIYF.